The clone carrying this TCR beta chain was counted ten times or more. Antigen specificity is unknown. Per germline, CDR1 SEHNR and CDR2 FQNEAQ (reference sequence). The CDR3 runs to 11 residues. V was cut by 6 bases and J by 3 bases, with 5 bases left in between. MiXCR, applied by TCRdb to the reads, yields one record per CDR3 protein. The table includes fewer than 700,000 distinct CDR3 sequences, 20% to 25% detected once. This entry is derived from a study of T cell repertoires in cytomegalovirus infection. Study conclusions and caveats: Summed frequency of public TCR beta families distinguished CMV carriers with the relevant HLA.

The sequenced sample was CD8+ T cells from PBMCs. The sequence was collected from a human donor in good health (CMV status not recorded). Some clones in this sample may be carry-over from other donors' samples. The chain is built from TRBV7-9 and TRBJ2-5; no firm D call. CDR3 bases: TGTGCCAGCAGACAAAAAGAGACCCAGTACTTC. Its protein product is CASRQKETQYF.